A single sample gave rise to the 32 T cell receptor beta chains below, sequenced in a study of vaccination and CD4 T cells after COVID-19. The treatment is: 10-day PBMC culture with coronavirus spike peptide pools or control peptides (ViraFEST assay). The antigens for these receptors are not known. At the Johns Hopkins FTIC core, DNA taken from cultured CD4+ T cells was sequenced by way of the Oncomine TCR Beta short-read assay. A single record per CDR3 protein comes from TCRdb applying MiXCR to the PCR reads. This sample has some 21,000 distinct CDR3 sequences; 60% occur once, and the top ten carry roughly 13%. The starting material was CD4+ T cells from blood, cultured in vitro, obtained after SARS-CoV-2 vaccination. These receptors were collected from a human donor who received a COVID-19 vaccine.

The genes are TRBV19 and TRBJ2-2, with TRBD1 matching over 9 bases. The J segment lost 8 bases and the V segment lost 6 bases, leaving 13 bases of the junction unmatched. CDR1 LNHDA and CDR2 SQIVND come from the germline V gene (reference sequence). The CDR3 is 16 amino acids. The chain's CDR3 is CASRDRGEFVVGELFF. CDR3 coding DNA: TGTGCCAGTAGGGACAGGGGCGAGTTTGTTGTTGGGGAGCTGTTTTTT.

The chain recombines TRBV9 with TRBJ1-3, with D possibly TRBD1 on 5 matching bases. V gave up 4 bases and J gave up 0 bases, with 14 bases separating them. Germline V CDR1 and CDR2: SGDLS, YYNGEE. CDR3 size: 16 residues. The CDR3 spells CASSLLQDSSGNTIYF. The CDR3 DNA sequence: TGTGCCAGCAGCCTCTTACAGGACTCCTCTGGAAACACCATATATTTT.

V usage is TRBV2 and J usage is TRBJ1-1; D perhaps matches TRBD1 (6 bases). V was trimmed by 1 base and J by 8 bases, leaving 11 bases between them. Germline V gene sequence: CDR1 SNHLY, CDR2 FYNNEI. The length of the CDR3 is 13 residues. CDR3 DNA sequence: TGTGCCAGCAGTGAAGACAGGGCCTCGGAAGCTTTCTTT. The encoded protein is CASSEDRASEAFF.

This clonotype was counted a few times. The chain is built from TRBV20-1 and TRBJ1-6; D unclear. Trimming stripped 0 bases from V and 0 bases from J, with 12 bases between. Germline values: CDR1 DFQATT, CDR2 SNEGSKA (reference sequence). This CDR3 contains 17 residues. CDR3 sequence: CSARDPDSGSYNSPLHF. For the CDR3, the DNA is TGCAGTGCTAGAGACCCGGATAGCGGCTCCTATAATTCACCCCTCCACTTT.

The chain has TRBV7-8 and TRBJ2-1, with 8 bases matching TRBD1. CDR1 and CDR2 from the germline V gene are SGHVS and FQNEAQ. V lost 5 bases to trimming and J lost 1 base; unmatched junction nucleotides: 4. The CDR3 extends over 15 amino acids. CDR3: CASSPDRVSYNEQFF. In DNA, the CDR3 is TGTGCCAGCAGCCCGGACAGGGTATCCTACAATGAGCAGTTCTTC. The complete variable domain, with remaining parts taken from reference TRBV7-8 and TRBJ2-1, reads GAGVSQSPRYKVAKRGQDVALRCDPISGHVSLFWYQQALGQGPEFLTYFQNEAQLDKSGLPSDRFFAERPEGSVSTLKIQRTQQEDSAVYLCASSPDRVSYNEQFFGPGTRLTVL.

The chain joins TRBV12-3 or TRBV12-4 to TRBJ1-4; D remains ambiguous. The CDR3 has 11 residues. Trimming took off 2 bases at V and 5 bases at J, with 0 bases between the two ends. The DNA for the CDR3 is TGTGCCAGCAGTTTAAATGAAAAACTGTTTTTT. This sequence encodes CASSLNEKLFF.

This clonotype was seen just once. The chain employs TRBV6-1 and TRBJ1-2; 7 bases align to TRBD1. The V and J ends lost 8 bases and 3 bases, in that order; junction bases with no gene match: 18. Germline CDR1 reads MNHNS; CDR2 reads SASEGT. The CDR3 is made up of 17 amino acids. The chain's CDR3 is CASLRPGGTEKDYGYTF. CDR3 coding DNA: TGTGCCAGCCTCAGACCAGGGGGGACAGAAAAAGACTATGGCTACACCTTC.

The genes are TRBV30 and TRBJ1-2; unclear D gene. Trimming removed 3 bases from V and 0 bases from J, with 11 bases in between. Per germline, CDR1 GTSNPN and CDR2 SVGIG (reference sequence). The length of the CDR3 is 14 residues. The CDR3 sequence: CAWRKRRTNYGYTF. CDR3 in DNA: TGTGCCTGGAGGAAAAGGCGAACTAACTATGGCTACACCTTC.

The chain joins TRBV6-1 to TRBJ1-6; 8 positions agree with TRBD1. This CDR3 comprises 17 residues. J gave up 8 bases and V 5 bases, and 14 bases lay outside the gene matches. Germline-derived CDR1 and CDR2 are MNHNS and SASEGT. The CDR3 spells CASSRIQGADMYSPLHF. CDR3 nucleotides: TGTGCCAGCAGTCGTATCCAGGGGGCGGATATGTATTCACCCCTCCACTTT.

The chain combines TRBV24-1 with TRBJ2-7; D remains ambiguous. The CDR3 is made up of 13 amino acids. Trimming cost V 4 bases and J 7 bases, with 13 bases left between them. CDR1 and CDR2 from the germline V gene are KGHDR and SFDVKD. As DNA, the CDR3 is TGTGCCACCAGTGACCCGGACGCTAGGGAGCAGTACTTC. Its protein is CATSDPDAREQYF.

This sequence joins TRBV30 and TRBJ2-7; D not certain. Looked up from germline, CDR1 is GTSNPN and CDR2 is SVGIG (reference sequence). The CDR3 has 11 residues. The V and J ends lost 0 bases and 3 bases respectively, with 3 bases between them. CDR3 sequence: CAWSVRYEQYF. The CDR3 DNA reads as TGTGCCTGGAGTGTCCGCTACGAGCAGTACTTC.

V and J are TRBV7-9 and TRBJ1-2, with D perhaps matching TRBD1 (5 bases). The CDR3 is 13 amino acids. The germline V gene has CDR1 SEHNR and CDR2 FQNEAQ (reference sequence). Trimming stripped 5 bases from V and 1 base from J, with 8 bases between. In nucleotides, the CDR3 is TGTGCCAGCAGCCCCAGGGTTAACTATGGCTACACCTTC. Translated, it gives CASSPRVNYGYTF.

The rearrangement uses TRBV7-9 and TRBJ1-3; no clear D. Germline values: CDR1 SEHNR, CDR2 FQNEAQ (reference sequence). V shed 5 bases and J shed 0 bases, with 11 bases lying between them. The CDR3 is made up of 15 amino acids. The CDR3 region is CASSPYTSSGNTIYF. CDR3 in DNA: TGTGCCAGCAGCCCCTACACGTCCTCTGGAAACACCATATATTTT.

About this clonotype: The junction shows a germline mismatch at one end, possibly a read error. The CDR3 region is CSARGYTF. CDR3 bases: TGCAGTGCCAGAGGCTACACCTTC. The chain couples TRBV20-1 to TRBJ1-2; D remains unclear. Germline CDR1 and CDR2: DFQATT and SNEGSKA (reference sequence). This CDR3 comprises 8 residues.

The V gene is TRBV7-8, the J gene TRBJ2-3; a weak D match, TRBD2 (6 bases). Trimming took off 4 bases at V and 4 bases at J, with 12 bases between the two ends. CDR1 and CDR2 (germline): SGHVS, FQNEAQ. The CDR3 is 14 amino acids. DNA for the CDR3: TGTGCCAGCAGCTCAACGGAGGGTGCAGATACGCAGTATTTT. Amino acids: CASSSTEGADTQYF. Filled out from reference TRBV7-8 and TRBJ2-3, the complete variable domain reads GAGVSQSPRYKVAKRGQDVALRCDPISGHVSLFWYQQALGQGPEFLTYFQNEAQLDKSGLPSDRFFAERPEGSVSTLKIQRTQQEDSAVYLCASSSTEGADTQYFGPGTRLTVL.

This clonotype was observed a few times. The chain joins TRBV20-1 to TRBJ1-1; D gene uncertain. The CDR3 spans 12 residues. Germline CDR1 DFQATT, CDR2 SNEGSKA (reference sequence). V was pared by 3 bases and J by 6 bases, with 11 bases between. CDR3 nucleotide sequence: TGCAGTGCTAGTGGGGTATCCCCTGAAGCTTTCTTT. Translating it yields CSASGVSPEAFF.

By share, this clonotype counts as medium-sized. This chain links TRBV30 with TRBJ1-5; no firm D call. This CDR3 comprises 13 residues. Germline V gene lookup returns CDR1 GTSNPN and CDR2 SVGIG (reference sequence). V dropped 2 bases and J dropped 7 bases, with 12 bases sitting between them. The CDR3 loop reads CAWSSGFGQPQHF. CDR3 DNA: TGTGCCTGGAGTAGTGGATTCGGACAGCCCCAGCATTTT.

The V call is TRBV27, the J call TRBJ2-7, with TRBD1 identical over 7 bases. CDR3 length equals 13 residues. The germline V gene has CDR1 MNHEY and CDR2 SMNVEV (reference sequence). With V trimmed by 5 bases and J by 2 bases, 3 bases remained unmatched. DNA of the CDR3: TGTGCCAGCAGTGAACAGGGGCCCTACGAGCAGTACTTC. It specifies CASSEQGPYEQYF.

The genes are TRBV2 and TRBJ2-5, with D hard to call. Per the germline V gene, CDR1 is SNHLY and CDR2 is FYNNEI. This CDR3 is built from 14 residues. V shed 4 bases and J shed 5 bases, with 14 bases lying between them. The CDR3 protein is CASSVIRVSETQYF. CDR3 sequence (DNA): TGTGCCAGCAGTGTCATTCGGGTCTCGGAGACCCAGTACTTC.

The chain carries TRBV21-1 and TRBJ1-1. TRBV21-1 is shown as a pseudogene. This CDR3 is 15 amino acids long. This CDR3 is CASSKIEGPNTEAFF. The CDR3 DNA follows: TGTGCCAGCAGCAAAATCGAAGGACCGAACACTGAAGCTTTCTTT.

This chain connects TRBV24-1 to TRBJ2-5; maybe TRBD1 (6 bases). Trimming took 1 base from V and 5 from J, leaving 10 bases between them. Germline V gene sequence: CDR1 KGHDR, CDR2 SFDVKD. This CDR3 has 14 amino acids. The CDR3 here is CATSDFGRGETQYF. The CDR3 nucleotides are TGTGCCACCAGTGATTTCGGCAGGGGTGAGACCCAGTACTTC.

The chain combines TRBV20-1 with TRBJ1-6; D gene uncertain. This CDR3 contains 14 residues. Germline V lookup: CDR1 DFQATT, CDR2 SNEGSKA (reference sequence). Trimming left V 4 bases short and J 0 bases short, with 7 bases between. The CDR3 region is CSAKGNSYNSPLHF. In DNA form, the CDR3 reads TGCAGTGCTAAGGGAAACTCCTATAATTCACCCCTCCACTTT.

The chain uses TRBV6-1 and TRBJ1-6; TRBD1 matches 7 bases. V lost 6 bases and J lost 11; bases outside the gene matches: 13. This CDR3 has 15 amino acids. Germline values: CDR1 MNHNS, CDR2 SASEGT. This CDR3 reads CASRGRQGAGPPLHF. The CDR3 nucleotides read TGTGCCAGCAGGGGCAGACAGGGTGCCGGACCACCCCTCCACTTT.

This sequence joins TRBV11-3 and TRBJ1-1; D remains ambiguous. CDR1 is SGHNT, CDR2 YENEEA, per germline. Trimming removed 1 base at V and 1 base at J, with 13 bases between. The CDR3 has 16 amino acids. CDR3 sequence: CASSLVYGVRNTEAFF. The DNA for the CDR3 is TGTGCCAGCAGCTTAGTCTACGGGGTAAGGAACACTGAAGCTTTCTTT.

The chain uses TRBV27 and TRBJ1-5; a possible D gene is TRBD1 (5 bases). Germline assignment: CDR1 MNHEY and CDR2 SMNVEV (reference sequence). The CDR3 extends over 15 amino acids. V lost 5 bases, J lost 5 bases, and 16 bases lay in between. The CDR3 nucleotides are TGTGCCAGCAGTGAGGCGGGGGTGAGGGATCAGCCCCAGCATTTT. It specifies CASSEAGVRDQPQHF.

This clonotype appeared once. The CDR3 here is CASAIQGSYGYTF. CDR3 DNA sequence: TGTGCTAGTGCTATACAGGGTTCATATGGCTACACCTTC. The V call is TRBV12-5, the J call TRBJ1-2, with a possible D match to TRBD1 (6 bases). V was shortened by 7 bases and J by 5 bases, with 14 bases between the two germline ends. CDR3 length equals 13 residues. CDR1 and CDR2 (germline): LGHNT, FRNRAP.

The rearrangement uses TRBV15 and TRBJ1-5; no clear D gene. Looked up from germline, CDR1 is LNHNV and CDR2 is YYDKDF (reference sequence). V was clipped by 0 bases and J by 10 bases, with 16 bases between them. The CDR3 spans 15 residues. The CDR3 spells CATSRDLAVSQPQHF. CDR3 nucleotide sequence: TGTGCCACCAGCAGAGATCTTGCCGTCTCACAACCCCAGCATTTT.

Here the CDR3 DNA reads TGTGCCAGCAGCCCTCCTACAGGGTTATATGGCTACACCTTC. This sequence encodes CASSPPTGLYGYTF. This sequence joins TRBV12-3 or TRBV12-4 and TRBJ1-2, with D possibly being TRBD1 (6 bases). The CDR3 runs 14 residues. Trimming removed 6 bases from V and 5 bases from J, with 16 bases in between.

The chain couples TRBV6-1 to TRBJ2-3, with 11 bases aligning to TRBD2. The germline gives CDR1 MNHNS, CDR2 SASEGT. With 7 bases clipped from V and 5 bases from J, the junction kept 11 bases outside the gene matches. The length of the CDR3 is 16 residues. This CDR3 is CASIAIAGGRGDTQYF. DNA of the CDR3: TGTGCCAGCATCGCGATAGCGGGGGGGCGAGGAGATACGCAGTATTTT.

This chain joins TRBV18 and TRBJ2-5; D call uncertain. Germline V gene sequence: CDR1 KGHSH, CDR2 LQKENI. Trimming shortened V by 2 bases and J by 1 base, and 2 bases separated the two germline ends. The CDR3 is 12 amino acids. CDR3 protein: CASSPSQETQYF. CDR3 sequence (DNA): TGTGCCAGCTCACCAAGCCAAGAGACCCAGTACTTC.

This clonotype was seen more than once but under ten times. The chain combines TRBV6-1 with TRBJ1-1; no definite D call. Germline V gene sequence: CDR1 MNHNS, CDR2 SASEGT. The CDR3 length is 12 residues. V was shortened by 6 bases and J by 2 bases, with 7 bases between the two germline ends. The CDR3 loop reads CASRRENTEAFF. CDR3 nucleotide sequence: TGTGCCAGCAGGAGGGAAAACACTGAAGCTTTCTTT.

V and J are TRBV6-5 and TRBJ1-5; D is unclear. Trimming removed 2 bases from V and 6 bases from J, with 14 bases in between. The length of the CDR3 is 15 residues. CDR1 MNHEY and CDR2 SVGAGI come from the germline V gene. The chain's CDR3 is CASSYRYREGQPQHF. In DNA form, the CDR3 reads TGTGCCAGCAGTTACCGATATAGGGAAGGTCAGCCCCAGCATTTT.